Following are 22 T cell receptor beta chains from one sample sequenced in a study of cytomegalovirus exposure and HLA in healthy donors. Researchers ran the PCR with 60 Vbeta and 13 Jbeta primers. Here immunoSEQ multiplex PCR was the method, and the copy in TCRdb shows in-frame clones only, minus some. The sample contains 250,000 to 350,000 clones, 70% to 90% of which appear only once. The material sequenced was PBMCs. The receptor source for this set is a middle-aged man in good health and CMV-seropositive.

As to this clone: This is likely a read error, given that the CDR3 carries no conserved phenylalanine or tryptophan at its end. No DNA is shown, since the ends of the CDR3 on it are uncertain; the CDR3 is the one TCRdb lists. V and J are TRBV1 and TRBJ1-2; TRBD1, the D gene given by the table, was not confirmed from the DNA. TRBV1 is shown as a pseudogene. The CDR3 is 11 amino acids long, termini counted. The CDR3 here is CTSRTRWTANL.

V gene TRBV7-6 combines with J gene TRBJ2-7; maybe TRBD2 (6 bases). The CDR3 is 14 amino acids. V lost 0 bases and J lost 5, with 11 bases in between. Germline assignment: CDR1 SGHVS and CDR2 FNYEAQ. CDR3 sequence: CASSLAETSDEQYF. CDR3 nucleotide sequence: TGTGCCAGCAGCTTAGCGGAGACTAGTGACGAGCAGTACTTC. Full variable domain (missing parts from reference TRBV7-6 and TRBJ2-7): GAGVSQSPRYKVTKRGQDVALRCDPISGHVSLYWYRQALGQGPEFLTYFNYEAQQDKSGLPNDRFSAERPEGSISTLTIQRTEQRDSAMYRCASSLAETSDEQYFGPGTRLTVT.

CDR3: CASSLDGTGMDEQYF. CDR3 DNA: TGCGCCAGCAGCTTGGACGGGACAGGGATGGACGAGCAGTACTTC. This chain links TRBV5-1 with TRBJ2-5; 9 bases are a match to TRBD1. The DNA end favors TRBJ2-7, so the J call may be wrong. The CDR3 length is 15 residues. Germline V gene lookup returns CDR1 SGHRS and CDR2 YFSETQ.

The CDR3 DNA reads as TGTGCCAGCAGCTCTCTTAGCGGGAGTGAGTACAATGAGCAGTTCTTC. Its translation: CASSSLSGSEYNEQFF. The chain combines TRBV7-9 with TRBJ2-1; 9 bases map to TRBD2. V dropped 4 bases and J dropped 4; count of bases not matched to a gene: 8. This CDR3 comprises 16 residues. Germline assignment: CDR1 SEHNR and CDR2 FQNEAQ (reference sequence).

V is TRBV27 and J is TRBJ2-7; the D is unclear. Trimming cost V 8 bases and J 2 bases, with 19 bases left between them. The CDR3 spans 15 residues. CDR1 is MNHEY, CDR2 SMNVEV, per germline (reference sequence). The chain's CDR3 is CASRLVGPTTYEQYF. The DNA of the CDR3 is TGTGCCAGCCGACTTGTGGGTCCCACTACCTACGAGCAGTACTTC.

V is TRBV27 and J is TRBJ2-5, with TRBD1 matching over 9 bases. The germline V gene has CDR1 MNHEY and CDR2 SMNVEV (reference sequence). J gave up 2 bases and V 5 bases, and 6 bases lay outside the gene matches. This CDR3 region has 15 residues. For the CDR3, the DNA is TGTGCCAGCAGTCCCGGGACAGGGAGACAAGAGACCCAGTACTTC. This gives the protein CASSPGTGRQETQYF.

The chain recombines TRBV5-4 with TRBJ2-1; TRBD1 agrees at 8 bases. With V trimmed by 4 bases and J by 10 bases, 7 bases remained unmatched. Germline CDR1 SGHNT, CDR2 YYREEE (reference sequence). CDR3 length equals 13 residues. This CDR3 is CASSARQGLEQFF. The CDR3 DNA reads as TGTGCCAGCAGCGCAAGACAGGGGTTGGAGCAGTTCTTC.

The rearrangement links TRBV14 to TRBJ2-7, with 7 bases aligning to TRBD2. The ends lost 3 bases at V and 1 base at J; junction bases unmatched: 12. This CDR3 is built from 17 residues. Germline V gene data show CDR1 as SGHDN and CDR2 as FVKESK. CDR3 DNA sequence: TGTGCCAGCAGCCAGGGGCCACTCGCGGGACTATCCTACGAGCAGTACTTC. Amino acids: CASSQGPLAGLSYEQYF.

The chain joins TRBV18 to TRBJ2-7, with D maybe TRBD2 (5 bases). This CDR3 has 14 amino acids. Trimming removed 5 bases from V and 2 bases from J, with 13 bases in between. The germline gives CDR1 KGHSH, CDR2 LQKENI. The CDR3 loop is CASSSRERAYEQYF. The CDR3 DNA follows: TGTGCCAGCTCAAGTAGGGAGAGGGCCTACGAGCAGTACTTC.

This CDR3 reads CARSFTGISYEQYF. For the CDR3, the DNA is TGTGCCAGAAGCTTTACAGGGATATCCTACGAGCAGTACTTC. The chain has TRBV7-5 and TRBJ2-7; the table names TRBD1, a call not compared with the DNA. TRBV7-5 is termed a pseudogene. The CDR3 loop spans 14 amino acids.

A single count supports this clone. The CDR3 spells CASNNRGRRTGELFF. The CDR3 DNA sequence: TGTGCCAGCAACAACAGGGGGCGCCGGACCGGGGAGCTGTTTTTT. The chain combines TRBV19 with TRBJ2-2; TRBD1 aligns across 9 bases. The V segment lost 9 bases and the J segment 5 bases; nucleotides outside the gene matches: 10. This CDR3 has 15 amino acids. The V gene's germline CDR1 is LNHDA and CDR2 SQIVND (reference sequence).

CDR3 residues: CASSLSRQGVGQPQHF. The DNA for the CDR3 is TGTGCCAGCTCCCTGTCTCGACAGGGGGTAGGCCAGCCCCAGCATTTT. V is TRBV18 and J is TRBJ1-5; 9 bases match TRBD1. J gave up 7 bases and V 6 bases, and 13 bases lay outside the gene matches. Looked up from germline, CDR1 is KGHSH and CDR2 is LQKENI. CDR3 length: 16 amino acids.

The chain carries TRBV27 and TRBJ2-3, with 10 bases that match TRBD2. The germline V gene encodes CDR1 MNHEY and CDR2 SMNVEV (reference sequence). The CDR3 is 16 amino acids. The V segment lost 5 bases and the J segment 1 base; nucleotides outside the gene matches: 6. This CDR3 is CASSPKLAGRTDTQYF. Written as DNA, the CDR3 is TGTGCCAGCAGTCCGAAACTAGCGGGACGCACAGATACGCAGTATTTT.

CDR3 bases: TGTGCCAGCAGCGTAGCGGGGACTACTAATGAAAAACTGTTTTTT. Encoded protein: CASSVAGTTNEKLFF. This sequence joins TRBV9 and TRBJ1-4; tentatively, D is TRBD1 (5 bases). The CDR3 contains 15 residues. Germline V gene sequence: CDR1 SGDLS, CDR2 YYNGEE. V was clipped by 0 bases and J by 2 bases, with 8 bases between them.

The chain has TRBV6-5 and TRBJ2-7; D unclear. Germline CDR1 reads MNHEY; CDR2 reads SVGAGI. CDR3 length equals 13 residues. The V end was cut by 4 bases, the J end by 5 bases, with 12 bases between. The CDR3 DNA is TGTGCCAGCAGTTCCGCGGCCACCCACGAGCAGTACTTC. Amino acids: CASSSAATHEQYF.

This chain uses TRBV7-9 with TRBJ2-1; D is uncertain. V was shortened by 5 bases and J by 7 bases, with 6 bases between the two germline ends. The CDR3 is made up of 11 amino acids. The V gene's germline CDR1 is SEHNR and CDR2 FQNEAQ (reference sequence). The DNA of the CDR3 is TGTGCCAGCAGCAAGAGTAATGAGCAGTTCTTC. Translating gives CASSKSNEQFF.

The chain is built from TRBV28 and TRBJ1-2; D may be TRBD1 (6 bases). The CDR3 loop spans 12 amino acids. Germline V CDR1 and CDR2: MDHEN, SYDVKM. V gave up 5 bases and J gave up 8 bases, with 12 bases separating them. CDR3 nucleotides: TGTGCCAGCAGTCCAGGGGCGCGGGGCTACACCTTC. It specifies CASSPGARGYTF.

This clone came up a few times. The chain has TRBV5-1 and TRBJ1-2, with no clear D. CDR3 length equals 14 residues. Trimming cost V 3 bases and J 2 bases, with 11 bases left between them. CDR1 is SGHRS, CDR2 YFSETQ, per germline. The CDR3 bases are TGCGCCAGCAGCTCGTCCGGGAAGAACTATGGCTACACCTTC. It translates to CASSSSGKNYGYTF.

The CDR3: CASSPDSNYEQYF. The CDR3 coding sequence is TGTGCCAGCAGCCCCGACAGCAACTACGAGCAGTACTTC. The chain combines TRBV2 with TRBJ2-7, with D possibly TRBD1 on 5 matching bases. Germline loops: CDR1 SNHLY, CDR2 FYNNEI. Trimming removed 6 bases from V and 3 bases from J, with 12 bases in between. The CDR3 length is 13 residues.

CDR3 protein: CASSSLGLADSWHNEQFF. The CDR3 region has the DNA TGTGCCAGCAGCTCCCTTGGACTAGCGGATTCTTGGCACAATGAGCAGTTCTTC. The rearrangement uses TRBV7-2 and TRBJ2-1, with 10 bases identical to TRBD2. In germline, CDR1 is SGHTA, CDR2 FQGNSA. V dropped 4 bases and J dropped 5; count of bases not matched to a gene: 14. CDR3 length: 18 residues.

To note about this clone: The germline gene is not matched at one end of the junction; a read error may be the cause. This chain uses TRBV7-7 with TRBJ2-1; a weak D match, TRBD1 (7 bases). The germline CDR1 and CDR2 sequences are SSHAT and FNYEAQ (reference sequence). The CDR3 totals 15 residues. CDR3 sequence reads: CASSFRQGGTNEQFF. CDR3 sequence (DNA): TGTGCTAGCAGCTTTAGGCAGGGGGGTACCAATGAGCAGTTCTTC. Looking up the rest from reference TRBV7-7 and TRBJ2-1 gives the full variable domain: GAGVSQSPRYKVTKRGQDVTLRCDPISSHATLYWYQQALGQGPEFLTYFNYEAQPDKSGLPSDRFSAERPEGSISTLTIQRTEQRDSAMYRCASSFRQGGTNEQFFGPGTRLTVL.

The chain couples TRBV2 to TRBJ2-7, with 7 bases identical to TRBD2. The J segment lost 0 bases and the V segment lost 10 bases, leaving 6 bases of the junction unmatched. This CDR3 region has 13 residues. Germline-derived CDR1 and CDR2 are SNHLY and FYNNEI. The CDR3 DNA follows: TGTGCCAACCTAGCGGCCAGCTCCTACGAGCAGTACTTC. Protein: CANLAASSYEQYF.